A single TCR beta chain is shown here with its context. Its antigen is not identified. Time point: pre-treatment sample, taken before nivolumab and TIL therapy. The sample is drawn from a study of TIL therapy for anti-PD-1-resistant metastatic lung cancer. In the study overall: Tumors were harvested before any PD-1/PD-L1 blockade. The study, taken as a whole, reports: Infused TIL clonotypes partially replaced the baseline blood repertoire, then decayed over months.

The immunoSEQ assay was v3. Sequencing used immunoSEQ multiplex PCR; TCRdb keeps in-frame clones, though not all of them. The data show roughly 58,000 clones, 80% to 90% seen once. From germline, CDR1 is MGHRA and CDR2 YSYEKL. V was shortened by 1 base and J by 7 bases, with 11 bases between the two germline ends. This CDR3 is built from 14 residues. The receptor was isolated from a person aged 25 to 79 with non-small cell lung cancer. This chain connects TRBV4-1 to TRBJ1-5; TRBD1 is a possible D gene (5 bases). The starting material was blood, obtained at baseline. CDR3 DNA: TGCGCCAGCAGCCAAGGGGGCGCTTGGCAGCCCCAGCATTTT. As protein: CASSQGGAWQPQHF.